This T cell receptor (beta chain) emerged from a study of CD8+ T cells in alopecia areata (dated by TCRdb to the late 2010s). Background on the whole study: The treated patients took part in an open-label pilot trial in which moderate-to-severe alopecia areata was treated with oral tofacitinib at 5 to 10 mg twice daily. Patients stayed on tofacitinib for 6 to 18 months and then had 6 months of follow-up off drug so that delayed response and recurrence could be assessed. High-throughput TCRbeta sequencing was used to examine T cell clonal expansion in alopecia areata in both the C3H/HeJ mouse model and human patients. Human TCRbeta sequencing covered scalp tissue and sorted CD4+ and CD8+ peripheral blood T cells from patchy and totalis/universalis alopecia areata patients and healthy controls. Patients on tofacitinib were biopsied at baseline and after 4 and 24 weeks of treatment, and several of the patients also had a later scalp biopsy. Scalp clonality was compared among normal scalp (n=4), patchy alopecia areata scalp (n=8), and alopecia totalis/universalis scalp (n=8). RNA was extracted with the PAXgene miRNA kit for fixed scalp, the miRNeasy kit for PBMCs, and the RNeasy kit for mouse skin. immunoSEQ multiplex PCR using 35 Vbeta forward primers and 13 Jbeta reverse primers was used to amplify TCRbeta CDR3 regions.

Overall study outcomes, separate from this receptor: Scalp TCR repertoire analysis is complicated because resident alphabeta T cells in normal human skin are also sequenced, whereas mouse skin is dominated by gammadelta T cells. Compared with normal scalp, lesional scalp had higher clonality and more expanded CD8+ clones, particularly in alopecia totalis/universalis, a pattern that suggests antigenic drive. Shared TCR sequences between patients were less evident than in mice, which may be partly attributable to HLA diversity in the patient population.

Reading the label with the study, this specimen's time point is: baseline before oral tofacitinib. Lesional scalp punch biopsies and peripheral blood were collected from alopecia areata patients. PBMCs were isolated by density centrifugation and stained for CD3, CD4 and CD8, and CD4+ and CD8+ T cells were sorted on a FACSAria. Reading the germline V gene gives CDR1 SGDLS and CDR2 YYNGEE. Cut back by 0 bases and 8 bases, the V and J ends lie 8 bases apart. From the cysteine up to the phenylalanine, the CDR3 has a length of 12 residues. Just the 36-base CDR3 DNA is kept, in frame starting at base 1. Library generation was performed with the immunoSEQ multiplex PCR assay. To provide template for TCR sequencing, every sample had RNA extracted and reverse transcribed into cDNA. First-strand cDNA was synthesized using SuperScript III with a 2:1 mix of oligo-dT and random hexamers. Amplification bias was assessed with a synthetic immune receptor repertoire, and residual bias was removed computationally. The source study handled its data this way. Raw reads were preprocessed to remove errors, and CDR3 was defined by IMGT conventions from the conserved cysteine to phenylalanine. To get clonality, Shannon entropy was normalized by log2 of the number of productive unique TCRs and the result was subtracted from 1. Scalp TCRbeta sequences were cross-referenced with sorted blood CD4 and CD8 repertoires so that the CD4 or CD8 identity of scalp clones could be inferred. TCRdb provides this immuneACCESS table in a form limited to in-frame rearrangements. Some clones are lacking; in checked studies, under half of them reflect an unresolved V gene, and why the rest are absent is not known. V and J calls and clone size are those listed in that table; D and trimming were worked out from the DNA. Within this sample are 200,000 to 250,000 clones, with 57% of them counted one time only. Just over 0.45% of the sample goes to the ten largest clones.

Note on this clone: Its antigen target is currently unknown. No qualities accompany the bases; no much larger clone lies one base away.

This sample comprised CD4+ T cells sorted from blood, obtained at week 0. This sequence uses TRBV9 and TRBJ1-2, with the D gene not confidently named. The TCR was taken from a human donor with alopecia areata. At the DNA level, the sequence is TGTGCCAGCAGCGTAGACGGCTCCGGCTACACCTTC. Translated, it reads CASSVDGSGYTF.